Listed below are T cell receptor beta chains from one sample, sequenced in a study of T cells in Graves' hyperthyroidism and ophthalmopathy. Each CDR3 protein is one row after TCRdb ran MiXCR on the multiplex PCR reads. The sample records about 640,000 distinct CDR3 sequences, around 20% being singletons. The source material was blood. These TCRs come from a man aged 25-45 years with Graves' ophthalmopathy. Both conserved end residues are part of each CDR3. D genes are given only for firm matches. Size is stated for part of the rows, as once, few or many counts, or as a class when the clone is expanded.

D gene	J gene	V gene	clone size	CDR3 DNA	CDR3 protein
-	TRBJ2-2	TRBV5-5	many	TGTGCCAGCAGCTTGCGCGAAGGGATGGAGCTGTTTTTT	CASSLREGMELFF
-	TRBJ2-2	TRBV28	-	TGTGCCAGCAGTTCACCGGGCGCACCCCACGCCGGGGAGCTGTTTTTT	CASSSPGAPHAGELFF
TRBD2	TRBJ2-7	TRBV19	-	TGTGCCAGTAGTGGTATCGGGACTAGCGGGACCTACGAGCAGTACTTC	CASSGIGTSGTYEQYF
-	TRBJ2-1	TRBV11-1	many	TGTGCCAGCAGCTTAGCTCGCGCCGGGTGGGGGGGCAGTGAGCAGTTCTTC	CASSLARAGWGGSEQFF
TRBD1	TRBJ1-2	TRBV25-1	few	TGTGCCAGCAGTGGGGGACAGGGGGGTCCCGGAGGCTACACCTTC	CASSGGQGGPGGYTF
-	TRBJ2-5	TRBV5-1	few	TGCGCCAGCACCGCTGCGATAGATAAAGAGACCCAGTACTTC	CASTAAIDKETQYF
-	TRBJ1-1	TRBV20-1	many	TGCAGTGCTCCGGGGACAATCTACACTGAAGCTTTCTTT	CSAPGTIYTEAFF
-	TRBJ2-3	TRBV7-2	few	TGTGCCAGCAGCTTAGTTGGGAATACGCAGTATTTT	CASSLVGNTQYF
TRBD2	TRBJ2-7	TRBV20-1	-	TGCAGTGCTTTTAGCGGGAGGTCCTACGAGCAGTACTTC	CSAFSGRSYEQYF
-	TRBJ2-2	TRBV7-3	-	TGTGCCAGCAGCCCCAGGGCCGCCACCGGGGAGCTGTTTTTT	CASSPRAATGELFF
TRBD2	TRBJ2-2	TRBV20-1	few	TGCAGTGCTTCTAGCGGGAGGGTTGGCGGGGAGCTGTTTTTT	CSASSGRVGGELFF
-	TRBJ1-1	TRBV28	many	TGTGCCAGCAGTTTGGTGTGGGGAGTGAACACTGAAGCTTTCTTT	CASSLVWGVNTEAFF
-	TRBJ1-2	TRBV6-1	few	TGTGCCAGCAGTGAAGGGACAGTCTATGGCTACACCTTC	CASSEGTVYGYTF
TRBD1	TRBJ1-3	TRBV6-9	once	TGTGCCAGCAGTTACTCGAATATCGGGACAGGGGGCAACACCATATATTTT	CASSYSNIGTGGNTIYF
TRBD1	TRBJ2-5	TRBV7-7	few	TGTGCTAGCAGCTTAAGGCCAGGGGGCCCCCAAGAGACCCAGTACTTC	CASSLRPGGPQETQYF
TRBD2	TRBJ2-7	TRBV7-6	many	TGTGCCAGCAGCTCCGCCCCGGGACTAGCCTACGAGCAGTACTTC	CASSSAPGLAYEQYF
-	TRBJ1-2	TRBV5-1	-	TGCGCCAGCAGCTTGTGGGGCGCCACTAGCGACTATGGCTACACCTTC	CASSLWGATSDYGYTF
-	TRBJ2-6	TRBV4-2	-	TGTGCCAGCAGCCAAGCTGGACAGTTAAGCTCTGGGGCCAACGTCCTGACTTTC	CASSQAGQLSSGANVLTF
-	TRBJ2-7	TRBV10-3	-	TGTGCCATCAGTGAGCATAGGGAGGGGGACGAGCAGTACTTC	CAISEHREGDEQYF
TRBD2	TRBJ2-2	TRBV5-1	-	TGCGCCAGCAGTAGAAGCGGGAACTTCGCCGGGGAGCTGTTTTTT	CASSRSGNFAGELFF
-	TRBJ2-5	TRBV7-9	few	TGTGCCAGCAGCTTGGCCGAAGTGTCCCGAGAGACCCAGTACTTC	CASSLAEVSRETQYF
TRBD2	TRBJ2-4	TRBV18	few	TGTGCCAGCTCACCACGTGAGGGAGGGTCGACCAAAAACATTCAGTACTTC	CASSPREGGSTKNIQYF
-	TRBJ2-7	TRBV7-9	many	TGTGCCAGCAGCTTAGCGGGAGAACGGAACGAGCAGTACTTC	CASSLAGERNEQYF
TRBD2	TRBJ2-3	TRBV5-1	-	TGCGCCAGCAGAGCTAGCGGGAGCCCCAGCACAGATACGCAGTATTTT	CASRASGSPSTDTQYF
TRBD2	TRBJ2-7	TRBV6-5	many	TGTGCCAGCAGTTACCGATCGACTAGCGGGGGGTCCTACGAGCAGTACTTC	CASSYRSTSGGSYEQYF
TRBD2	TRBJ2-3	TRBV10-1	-	TGCGCCAGCAGTGAGTTTGAGCGGGAAGGCCCAGATACGCAGTATTTT	CASSEFEREGPDTQYF
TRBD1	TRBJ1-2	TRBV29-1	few	TGCAGCGTTTCCAAAGGGACAGATTCATCGGGCTACACCTTC	CSVSKGTDSSGYTF
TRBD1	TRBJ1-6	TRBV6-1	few	TGTGCCAGCAGTAAACCGGGACAGGACAGCTCCTATAATTCACCCCTCCACTTT	CASSKPGQDSSYNSPLHF
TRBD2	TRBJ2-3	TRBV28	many	TGTGCCACGACGAGGAGGGGAGCGGGAGTGGCAGATACGCAGTATTTT	CATTRRGAGVADTQYF
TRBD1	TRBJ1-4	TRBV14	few	TGTGCCAGCAGCCCACAGGGGGCCGGTGAAAAACTGTTTTTT	CASSPQGAGEKLFF
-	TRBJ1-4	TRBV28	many	TGTGCCACCCTGCGAGGGGGGGAAAACGAAAAACTGTTTTTT	CATLRGGENEKLFF
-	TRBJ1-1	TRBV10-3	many	TGTGCCATCAGCCCCGACCCCATGAACACTGAAGCTTTCTTT	CAISPDPMNTEAFF
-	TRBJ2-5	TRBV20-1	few	TGCAGTGCAGGGGACCCCACCCAAGAGACCCAGTACTTC	CSAGDPTQETQYF
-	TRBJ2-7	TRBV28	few	TGTGCCAGCAGTTTCGGACTGCTCGAGCAGTACTTC	CASSFGLLEQYF
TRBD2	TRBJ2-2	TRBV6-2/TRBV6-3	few	TGTGCCACTAAGGGAGAGAAGCGGGAGGGCCGTTACGCCGGGGAGCTGTTTTTT	CATKGEKREGRYAGELFF
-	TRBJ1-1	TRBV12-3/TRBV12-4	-	TGTGCCAGCCGTGAGGGGGGGTACGTGAACACTGAAGCTTTCTTT	CASREGGYVNTEAFF
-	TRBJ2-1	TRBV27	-	TGTGCCAGCAGTCCCCGGGGCAGCCCAAATGAGCAGTTCTTC	CASSPRGSPNEQFF
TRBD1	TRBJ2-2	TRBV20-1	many	TGCAGTGCCGGAGCCCAGGGGGTGGGGACCGGGGAGCTGTTTTTT	CSAGAQGVGTGELFF
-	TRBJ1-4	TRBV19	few	TGTGCCAGTAGTATTGGCGACCTAGGAGGTGAAAAACTGTTTTTT	CASSIGDLGGEKLFF
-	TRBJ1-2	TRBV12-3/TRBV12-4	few	TGTGCCAGCAGTTTGCCGGGACGCTCCATCGGGTACACCTTC	CASSLPGRSIGYTF
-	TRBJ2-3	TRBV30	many	TGTGCCTGGAATCAGGGCACAGATACGCAGTATTTT	CAWNQGTDTQYF
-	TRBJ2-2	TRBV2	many	TGTGCCAGCCTCGATAGGATCGCGAACACCGGGGAGCTGTTTTTT	CASLDRIANTGELFF
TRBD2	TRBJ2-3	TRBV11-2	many	TGTGCCAGCAGAGTATGGGGGACTAGCGGGAGTAATACGCAGTATTTT	CASRVWGTSGSNTQYF
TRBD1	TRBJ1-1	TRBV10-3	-	TGTGCCATCAGGGGAGGGGGCACGGACACTGAAGCTTTCTTT	CAIRGGGTDTEAFF
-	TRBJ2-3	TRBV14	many	TGTGCCAGCAGCCTGGCTGTCTCAGGGGGCACAGATACGCAGTATTTT	CASSLAVSGGTDTQYF
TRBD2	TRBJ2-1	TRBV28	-	TGTGCCAGCAAGGGAGCGGGAGGTCCCAATGAGCAGTTCTTC	CASKGAGGPNEQFF
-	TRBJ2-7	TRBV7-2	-	TGTGCCAGCAGTGATATTCGGGGTATCTCCTACGAGCAGTACTTC	CASSDIRGISYEQYF
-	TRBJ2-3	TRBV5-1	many	TGCGCCAGCAGCCGAGGAGGAACAGATACGCAGTATTTT	CASSRGGTDTQYF
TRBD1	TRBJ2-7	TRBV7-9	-	TGTGCCAGCAGCCCCGGGACAGGGGACGGCGAGCAGTACTTC	CASSPGTGDGEQYF
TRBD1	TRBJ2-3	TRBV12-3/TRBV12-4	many	TGTGCCAGCAGATCGACAGGGGCATTCACAGATACGCAGTATTTT	CASRSTGAFTDTQYF
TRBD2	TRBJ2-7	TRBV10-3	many	TGTGCCATCAGTGAGGACTTGGGCGGGAGAAAAGACGAGCAGTACTTC	CAISEDLGGRKDEQYF
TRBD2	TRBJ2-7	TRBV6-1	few	TGTGCCAGCAGACGCTCATTGCCGGGACTAGGCGAGCAGTACTTC	CASRRSLPGLGEQYF
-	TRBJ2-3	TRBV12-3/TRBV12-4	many	TGTGCCAGCAGCCCTTCGACCTCGAGCTCAGATACGCAGTATTTT	CASSPSTSSSDTQYF